This T cell receptor beta chain was identified in a study of radiotherapy plus CTLA-4 blockade in lung cancer. Germline CDR1 KGHSH, CDR2 LQKENI. V was clipped by 6 bases and J by 4 bases; unmatched bases: 6. The CDR3 has 14 residues. Data came from immunoSEQ multiplex PCR; TCRdb stores just in-frame clones and leaves some out. The data contain tens of thousands of clones, 60% to 85% of them singletons. The rearrangement links TRBV18 to TRBJ1-1, with 9 bases lining up with TRBD1. The source material was peripheral blood, sampled from a patient treated with radiotherapy plus ipilimumab. The clonotype originates from a human donor with non-small cell lung cancer who had a partial response to radiotherapy plus ipilimumab. Some clones in this sample may be carry-over from other donors' samples. Here the CDR3 reads CASSRDRDGTEAFF. Written as DNA, the CDR3 is TGTGCCAGCTCGCGGGACAGGGACGGCACTGAAGCTTTCTTT.